These T cell receptor beta chains were read from a single sample in a study of patients and donors after allogeneic stem cell transplantation. TCRdb ran MiXCR on the RT-PCR reads and lists one entry per CDR3 protein. This table holds around 170,000 distinct CDR3 sequences, nearly 25% found once. The sequencing input was blood, either unsorted or a sorted T cell fraction (not recorded which). These receptor sequences come from a human donor who was either an allogeneic HSCT recipient or a stem cell or donor lymphocyte infusion donor (not recorded which). It is not recorded whose cells these are; they may come from a transplant donor. Each CDR3 is given with its conserved first and last residue. A D gene is named only where the DNA matches it firmly. Clone sizes are given selectively: once, few, many, or a class where the clone is expanded.

V gene	clone size	D gene	J gene	CDR3 protein	CDR3 DNA
TRBV19	.	.	TRBJ2-7	CASSIGGTYEQYF	TGTGCCAGTAGTATTGGGGGTACCTACGAGCAGTACTTC
TRBV5-6	many	TRBD1	TRBJ1-5	CASSLAKGAKNQPQHF	TGTGCCAGCAGCTTGGCCAAGGGGGCAAAGAATCAGCCCCAGCATTTT
TRBV20-1	few	.	TRBJ1-6	CSAGVELRSPLHF	TGCAGTGCTGGTGTTGAATTACGTTCACCCCTCCACTTT
TRBV7-9	.	.	TRBJ2-3	CASSLAEDTQYF	TGTGCCAGCAGCTTAGCAGAAGATACGCAGTATTTT
TRBV7-2	once	.	TRBJ2-5	CASSLAGAHQETQYF	TGTGCCAGCAGCTTAGCGGGAGCCCACCAAGAGACCCAGTACTTC
TRBV5-1	few	TRBD1	TRBJ2-7	CASSRTGGSYEQYF	TGCGCCAGCAGCCGGACAGGGGGCTCCTACGAGCAGTACTTC
TRBV5-1	.	.	TRBJ2-1	CASSSHLKWGNEQFF	TGCGCCAGCAGTTCGCACCTAAAGTGGGGAAATGAGCAGTTCTTC
TRBV3-1	few	.	TRBJ2-7	CASSPGPTYEQYF	TGTGCCAGCAGCCCAGGACCAACCTACGAGCAGTACTTC
TRBV4-1	few	.	TRBJ1-6	CASSETPADDSPLHF	TGCGCCAGCAGCGAGACCCCGGCCGACGATTCACCCCTCCACTTT
TRBV24-1	.	TRBD2	TRBJ2-3	CATSELAGDTDTQYF	TGTGCCACCAGTGAACTAGCGGGAGACACAGATACGCAGTATTTT
TRBV6-5	few	TRBD1	TRBJ1-1	CASRNRETGKKETEAFF	TGTGCCAGCAGGAACCGCGAGACAGGGAAGAAGGAGACTGAAGCTTTCTTT
TRBV5-1	.	.	TRBJ2-3	CASKGRGTSTDTQYF	TGCGCCAGCAAAGGGAGAGGGACTAGCACAGATACGCAGTATTTT
TRBV12-3/TRBV12-4	many	.	TRBJ1-1	CASSFRGAGEAFF	TGTGCCAGCAGTTTTCGCGGTGCGGGTGAAGCTTTCTTT
TRBV7-2	few	.	TRBJ2-3	CASSLAGPLFTDTQYF	TGTGCCAGCAGCTTAGCGGGCCCCCTTTTTACAGATACGCAGTATTTT
TRBV5-1	many	.	TRBJ1-1	CASSFELGSEAFF	TGCGCCAGCAGCTTTGAACTTGGATCTGAAGCTTTCTTT
TRBV7-2	many	.	TRBJ1-5	CASSLDTSNQPQHF	TGTGCCAGCAGCTTAGACACGAGCAATCAGCCCCAGCATTTT
TRBV6-1	few	.	TRBJ1-5	CASSEEGAGRQPQHF	TGTGCCAGCAGTGAAGAAGGGGCAGGTCGCCAGCCCCAGCATTTT
TRBV7-8	.	TRBD2	TRBJ2-1	CASSQESGRANEQFF	TGTGCCAGCAGCCAAGAGAGCGGGAGGGCCAATGAGCAGTTCTTC
TRBV10-3	.	.	TRBJ1-5	CAISVGGPYSNQPQHF	TGTGCCATCAGTGTCGGGGGCCCCTATAGCAATCAGCCCCAGCATTTT
TRBV20-1	many	.	TRBJ1-2	CSASIAGPWEGGYTF	TGCAGTGCTTCGATTGCAGGGCCCTGGGAAGGTGGCTACACCTTC
TRBV27	.	.	TRBJ1-2	CASSFNGVANYGYTF	TGTGCCAGCAGTTTTAACGGAGTAGCTAACTATGGCTACACCTTC
TRBV5-1	.	.	TRBJ2-3	CASTRQSPDTQYF	TGCGCCAGCACTCGGCAGAGTCCGGATACGCAGTATTTT
TRBV5-1	few	.	TRBJ2-3	CASSLFQGDTQYF	TGCGCCAGCAGCCTATTTCAAGGAGATACGCAGTATTTT
TRBV9	few	.	TRBJ1-3	CASSVAGTLGNTIYF	TGTGCCAGCAGCGTAGCGGGGACACTCGGAAACACCATATATTTT
TRBV5-1	.	.	TRBJ2-1	CASSYTGPAYNEQFF	TGCGCCAGCAGCTACACCGGGCCAGCCTACAATGAGCAGTTCTTC
TRBV9	.	TRBD1	TRBJ1-1	CASSPQGSDTEAFF	TGTGCCAGCAGCCCACAGGGGTCGGACACTGAAGCTTTCTTT
TRBV5-1	few	TRBD2	TRBJ2-3	CASSLVQRGGTDTQYF	TGCGCCAGCAGCTTGGTCCAGCGGGGGGGCACAGATACGCAGTATTTT
TRBV9	few	.	TRBJ2-3	CASSVPGRDTDTQYF	TGTGCCAGCAGCGTACCAGGGAGAGACACAGATACGCAGTATTTT
TRBV7-6	.	TRBD2	TRBJ2-7	CASSLWTPGTRSYEQYF	TGTGCCAGCAGCCTATGGACGCCAGGGACTAGGTCCTACGAGCAGTACTTC
TRBV20-1	.	.	TRBJ2-2	CSVRALGTGELFF	TGCAGTGTCAGGGCTCTTGGCACCGGGGAGCTGTTTTTT
TRBV5-1	few	.	TRBJ1-6	CASSLDRAWNSPLHF	TGCGCCAGCAGCTTGGACAGGGCCTGGAATTCACCCCTCCACTTT
TRBV7-2	.	TRBD1	TRBJ1-5	CASSQTGSNQPQHF	TGTGCCAGCAGCCAGACAGGGAGCAATCAGCCCCAGCATTTT